A selection of T cell receptor beta chains follows, all from one sample in a study of shared clonotypes between healthy human individuals. Here immunoSEQ multiplex PCR was the method, and the copy in TCRdb shows in-frame clones only, minus some. The table records 530,000 or so clones, roughly 85% of them present only once. The sample comprised PBMCs. These receptors originate from a woman in her 40s in good health. Some clones in this sample may be carry-over from other donors' samples. Both conserved end residues are part of each CDR3. A D gene is named only where the DNA matches it firmly. Clone size, where shown, is once, few, many, or a class for clones that have expanded.

NA	TRBV9	TRBJ2-3	TRBD2	CASSARRRRTSLDTQYF	TGTGCCAGCAGCGCTAGACGCCGGCGGACTAGCTTGGATACGCAGTATTTT
NA	TRBV19	TRBJ2-7	TRBD2	CASSIGGDAYEQYF	TGTGCCAGTAGTATTGGGGGGGACGCCTACGAGCAGTACTTC
NA	TRBV5-1	TRBJ1-4	NA	CASSSQPTAGDEKLFF	TGCGCCAGCAGCTCACAACCGACAGCCGGCGATGAAAAACTGTTTTTT
NA	TRBV5-1	TRBJ2-3	TRBD2	CASSLWTSGSDTQYF	TGCGCCAGCAGCCTCTGGACTAGCGGGAGCGATACGCAGTATTTT
NA	TRBV9	TRBJ2-7	TRBD1	CASSPNGQGAFEQYF	TGTGCCAGCAGCCCGAATGGACAGGGGGCCTTCGAGCAGTACTTC
NA	TRBV6-1	TRBJ2-7	TRBD2	CASRGLAENYEQYF	TGTGCCAGCAGAGGACTAGCGGAAAACTACGAGCAGTACTTC
once	TRBV27	TRBJ2-3	NA	CASSSPHSSSDTQYF	TGTGCCAGCAGTTCTCCCCACTCTAGCTCAGATACGCAGTATTTT
NA	TRBV29-1	TRBJ1-1	NA	CSVVAGTEAFF	TGCAGCGTTGTGGCAGGGACTGAAGCTTTCTTT
NA	TRBV7-3	TRBJ2-5	NA	CASSLYPGFSTETQYF	TGTGCCAGCAGCTTGTATCCGGGTTTTAGCACAGAGACCCAGTACTTC
NA	TRBV7-9	TRBJ2-1	NA	CASSPRTDYNEQFF	TGTGCCAGCAGCCCCCGGACAGACTACAATGAGCAGTTCTTC
few	TRBV6-5	TRBJ2-1	TRBD2	CASSPSGRGYNEQFF	TGTGCCAGCAGCCCTAGCGGGAGAGGGTACAATGAGCAGTTCTTC
NA	TRBV21-1	TRBJ2-1	NA	CASSKAGVGEGRDNEQFF	TGTGCCAGCAGCAAAGCGGGGGTTGGGGAGGGCCGGGACAATGAGCAGTTCTTC
NA	TRBV15	TRBJ1-3	TRBD1	CATSRAPGQFSGNTIYF	TGTGCCACCAGCAGAGCCCCGGGACAGTTCTCTGGAAACACCATATATTTT
NA	TRBV7-8	TRBJ2-7	TRBD1	CASSLAGLDRGYF	TGTGCCAGCAGCTTAGCAGGTTTAGACAGGGGCTACTTC
NA	TRBV1	TRBJ2-7	NA	CTSSHFVSGRSYEQYF	TGCACCAGCAGCCATTTTGTGAGCGGGAGGTCCTACGAGCAGTACTTC
NA	TRBV7-3	TRBJ2-4	NA	CASSISDKNIQYF	TGTGCCAGCAGCATATCGGACAAAAACATTCAGTACTTC
NA	TRBV6-1	TRBJ1-3	NA	CASSEWAHSGNTIYF	TGTGCCAGCAGTGAATGGGCCCACTCTGGAAACACCATATATTTT
NA	TRBV7-9	TRBJ2-7	TRBD2	CASSSGLAGEQYF	TGTGCCAGCAGCTCCGGACTAGCGGGGGAGCAGTACTTC
NA	TRBV30	TRBJ1-3	NA	CAWSVMRDTIYF	TGTGCCTGGAGTGTTATGCGAGACACCATATATTTT
NA	TRBV29-1	TRBJ2-7	NA	CSVAAPYEQYF	TGCAGCGTTGCAGCTCCCTACGAGCAGTACTTC
NA	TRBV30	TRBJ1-3	NA	CAWSVNKAGNTIYF	TGTGCCTGGAGTGTAAACAAGGCTGGAAACACCATATATTTT
NA	TRBV18	TRBJ1-1	NA	CASSPPFRGDWIWVNTEAFF	TGTGCCAGCTCACCACCCTTCCGAGGGGATTGGATATGGGTGAACACTGAAGCTTTCTTT
few	TRBV5-1	TRBJ2-2	TRBD2	CASSLFTSANTGELFF	TGCGCCAGCAGCTTGTTCACTAGCGCTAACACCGGGGAGCTGTTTTTT
NA	TRBV7-8	TRBJ2-3	TRBD2	CASSLAGLAGYTDTQYF	TGTGCCAGCAGCTTAGCGGGACTAGCGGGATACACAGATACGCAGTATTTT
NA	TRBV2	TRBJ2-5	TRBD1	CASTPGQAWETQYF	TGTGCCAGCACCCCCGGACAGGCGTGGGAGACCCAGTACTTC
NA	TRBV7-9	TRBJ2-2	NA	CASSPPPGENTGELFF	TGTGCCAGCAGCCCCCCCCCGGGAGAGAACACCGGGGAGCTGTTTTTT
NA	TRBV5-1	TRBJ2-3	TRBD1	CASSEQGADTQYF	TGCGCCAGCAGCGAACAGGGGGCAGATACGCAGTATTTT
NA	TRBV6-4	TRBJ2-1	NA	CASSPELETEQFF	TGTGCCAGCAGTCCCGAACTAGAAACGGAGCAGTTCTTC
NA	TRBV7-2	TRBJ2-1	NA	CASSLRADPSYNEQFF	TGTGCCAGCAGCTTAAGAGCGGATCCGTCCTACAATGAGCAGTTCTTC